Reported below is one T cell receptor beta chain. The study ran its PCR with 60 Vbeta and 13 Jbeta primers. Sequencing was performed with immunoSEQ multiplex PCR; in TCRdb, only in-frame clones are kept and a portion is missing. The sample includes over 100,000 clones, approximately 78% of them seen just once. The sample comes from a study of cytomegalovirus exposure and HLA in healthy donors. Study summary: From HLA-typed donors, an early data release held approximately 85 million unique TCRs.

Trimming cost V 6 bases and J 0 bases; bases outside gene matches: 4. The CDR3 sequence is 14 residues long. The V gene's germline CDR1 is MDHEN and CDR2 SYDVKM. The chain employs TRBV28 and TRBJ1-1; 7 nucleotides line up with TRBD1. The TCR was taken from a man younger than 45 in good health and CMV-seropositive. Sequenced material: PBMCs. The CDR3 nucleotides are TGTGCCAGCAGGCGGACAGGTTTGAACACTGAAGCTTTCTTT. Amino acid sequence: CASRRTGLNTEAFF.